This T cell receptor beta chain was retrieved from a study of vaccination effects on CD4 cells after COVID-19. Here immunoSEQ multiplex PCR was the method, and the copy in TCRdb shows in-frame clones only, minus some. The sample shows around 30,000 clones, roughly two thirds of them seen only once. As concerns this clone: No antigen is known for it.

CDR3 length equals 14 residues. The ends were cut back, 4 bases at V and 2 bases at J, with 9 bases in the middle. Germline V lookup: CDR1 KGHSY, CDR2 FQNENV. ViraFEST used viral peptide pools to expand antigen-specific CD4+ T cells before sequencing. Having been cultured for 10 days, the cells underwent CD4+ T cell isolation. It was two doses of either the BNT162b2 or mRNA-1273 vaccine that participants received. The sample consisted of CD4+ T cells from PBMCs cultured with HCoV-229E spike peptides, taken after COVID-19 vaccination. The sequence was collected from a human donor who received a COVID-19 vaccine. V is TRBV16 and J is TRBJ1-5; D call uncertain. This CDR3 reads CASSRTRGNQPQHF. The CDR3 DNA follows: TGTGCCAGCAGCCGGACGAGGGGCAATCAGCCCCAGCATTTT.